A single sample gave rise to the 18 T cell receptor beta chains below, sequenced in a study of patients and donors after allogeneic stem cell transplantation. TCRdb used MiXCR to reprocess the RT-PCR reads, holding one entry per CDR3 protein. Of some 87,000 distinct CDR3 sequences in the sample, roughly 48% were seen once. The sample was blood, either unsorted or a sorted T cell fraction (not recorded which). The receptors here all came from a human donor who was either an allogeneic HSCT recipient or a stem cell or donor lymphocyte infusion donor (not recorded which). It is not recorded whose cells these are; they may come from a transplant donor.

This chain uses TRBV12-3 or TRBV12-4 with TRBJ2-6, with D hard to call. Trimming pared 6 bases from V and 0 bases from J, leaving 21 bases between. The CDR3 has 19 amino acids. CDR3 nucleotides: TGTGCCAGCAGCCCCGGGCGATGGACCGCCTACTCTGGGGCCAACGTCCTGACTTTC. Amino acids: CASSPGRWTAYSGANVLTF.

Details on this clonotype: Germline is not matched at one junction end, which may reflect a read error. The V and J genes are TRBV7-9 and TRBJ1-1, with D uncertain. Germline V CDR1 and CDR2: SEHNR, FQNEAQ (reference sequence). The CDR3 is 11 residues long. In DNA form, the CDR3 reads TGTGCCAGCAATCGGAACAGTGAAGCTTTCTTT. Amino acid sequence: CASNRNSEAFF.

V gene TRBV2 combines with J gene TRBJ1-1; D is ambiguous. V was clipped by 3 bases and J by 8 bases, with 7 bases between them. CDR1 SNHLY and CDR2 FYNNEI come from the germline V gene. The CDR3 is 11 amino acids. CDR3 coding DNA: TGTGCCAGCAGTGACCTGGGAGAAGCTTTCTTT. Its translation: CASSDLGEAFF. The variable domain in full, with the rest retrieved from reference TRBV2 and TRBJ1-1, is EPEVTQTPSHQVTQMGQEVILRCVPISNHLYFYWYRQILGQKVEFLVSFYNNEISEKSEIFDDQFSVERPDGSNFTLKIRSTKLEDSAMYFCASSDLGEAFFGQGTRLTVV.

This clonotype was seen a handful of times. This chain joins TRBV7-9 and TRBJ1-4; tentatively, D is TRBD1 (5 bases). This CDR3 comprises 14 residues. V dropped 5 bases and J dropped 8 bases, with 15 bases sitting between them. CDR1 is SEHNR and CDR2 is FQNEAQ in the germline V gene (reference sequence). CDR3 nucleotides: TGTGCCAGCAGCCAACAGGACACGGACGAAAAACTGTTTTTT. It encodes CASSQQDTDEKLFF. Together with reference TRBV7-9 and TRBJ1-4, the CDR3 gives the full variable domain: DTGVSQNPRHKITKRGQNVTFRCDPISEHNRLYWYRQTLGQGPEFLTYFQNEAQLEKSRLLSDRFSAERPKGSFSTLEIQRTEQGDSAMYLCASSQQDTDEKLFFGSGTQLSVL.

This clonotype came up once. The V and J genes are TRBV4-2 and TRBJ1-6; TRBD1 matches 8 bases. CDR1 is LGHNA, CDR2 YNFKEQ, per germline. The CDR3 is 14 amino acids. J lost 7 bases, V lost 6 bases, and 5 bases had no gene match. The CDR3 nucleotides are TGTGCCAGCAGTCGCGGACAGGGCAATTCACCCCTCCACTTT. Amino acid sequence: CASSRGQGNSPLHF.

The rearrangement uses TRBV4-3 and TRBJ2-1; D is uncertain. This CDR3 comprises 14 residues. Germline V gene sequence: CDR1 LGHNA, CDR2 YSLEER. V was clipped by 4 bases and J by 8 bases, with 15 bases between them. The CDR3 reads CASSPREPRDEQFF. As DNA, the CDR3 is TGCGCCAGCAGCCCCCGTGAACCAAGGGATGAGCAGTTCTTC.

The genes are TRBV3-1 and TRBJ2-6; no definite D call. The germline gives CDR1 LGHDT, CDR2 YNNKEL (reference sequence). V lost 0 bases to trimming and J lost 0 bases, with 3 bases between them. CDR3 size: 15 residues. CDR3 in amino acids: CASSQDNSGANVLTF. The CDR3 nucleotides are TGTGCCAGCAGCCAAGATAACTCTGGGGCCAACGTCCTGACTTTC. The variable domain in full, completed from reference TRBV3-1 and TRBJ2-6, reads DTAVSQTPKYLVTQMGNDKSIKCEQNLGHDTMYWYKQDSKKFLKIMFSYNNKELIINETVPNRFSPKSPDKAHLNLHINSLELGDSAVYFCASSQDNSGANVLTFGAGSRLTVL.

The chain combines TRBV18 with TRBJ2-1, with a tentative D call TRBD2 (6 bases). The CDR3 runs to 15 residues. From germline, CDR1 is KGHSH and CDR2 LQKENI. Between the trimmed V and J ends, which lost 1 base and 4 bases, there was a span of 11 bases. CDR3 in DNA: TGTGCCAGCTCACCACGGGCGGGATCTTACAATGAGCAGTTCTTC. This translates into CASSPRAGSYNEQFF.

The chain carries TRBV6-6 and TRBJ1-5; D unclear. Germline CDR1 reads MNHNY; CDR2 reads SVGAGI (reference sequence). V shed 6 bases and J shed 0 bases, with 12 bases lying between them. CDR3 length: 15 residues. The CDR3 protein is CASSPGTYSNQPQHF. The CDR3 coding sequence is TGTGCCAGCAGCCCAGGAACTTATAGCAATCAGCCCCAGCATTTT.

This clonotype was found a few times. One junction end does not reproduce the germline sequence, and a read error may be involved. V is TRBV5-1 and J is TRBJ1-1; maybe TRBD1 (5 bases). Per the germline V gene, CDR1 is SGHRS and CDR2 is YFSETQ. The CDR3 has 14 amino acids. The CDR3 DNA sequence: TGTGCCAGCAGTTTAGGGACGGTGAACACTGAAGCTTTCTTT. Its protein is CASSLGTVNTEAFF. The whole variable domain, remainder taken from reference TRBV5-1 and TRBJ1-1, is KAGVTQTPRYLIKTRGQQVTLSCSPISGHRSVSWYQQTPGQGLQFLFEYFSETQRNKGNFPGRFSGRQFSNSRSEMNVSTLELGDSALYLCASSLGTVNTEAFFGQGTRLTVV.

The chain employs TRBV6-2 or TRBV6-3 and TRBJ2-7; D possibly matches TRBD1 or TRBD2 (5 bases each). This CDR3 is built from 15 residues. The V end was cut by 0 bases, the J end by 8 bases, with 17 bases between. CDR1 is MNHEY and CDR2 is SVGEGT in the germline V gene. The CDR3: CASSYSGRRKSQQYF. The CDR3, as DNA: TGTGCCAGCAGTTACTCGGGACGGAGGAAGTCCCAGCAGTACTTC.

V is TRBV5-1 and J is TRBJ2-7; D not resolved. V was trimmed by 4 bases and J by 3 bases, leaving 5 bases between them. This CDR3 region has 11 residues. Germline V gene sequence: CDR1 SGHRS, CDR2 YFSETQ. The CDR3 DNA reads as TGCGCCAGCAGCGCCGACTACGAGCAGTACTTC. Its protein product is CASSADYEQYF.

The V call is TRBV7-9, the J call TRBJ1-3; D uncertain. V was clipped by 7 bases and J by 0 bases, with 22 bases between them. Per germline, CDR1 SEHNR and CDR2 FQNEAQ (reference sequence). This CDR3 is 18 amino acids long. The CDR3 region has the DNA TGTGCCAGCACCGATTACCCGCGGACGGTGAGCTCTGGAAACACCATATATTTT. Translated, it gives CASTDYPRTVSSGNTIYF.

The CDR3 nucleotides are TGTGCCAGCAGCCAAGAGGTCCGGGATTCACCCCTCCACTTT. This encodes CASSQEVRDSPLHF. The J gene is TRBJ1-6, the V gene TRBV3-1; D remains unclear. Trimming pared 0 bases from V and 8 bases from J, leaving 8 bases between. This CDR3 comprises 14 residues. CDR1 LGHDT and CDR2 YNNKEL come from the germline V gene (reference sequence).

The V call is TRBV3-1, the J call TRBJ2-1, with 9 bases that match TRBD2. The germline CDR1 and CDR2 sequences are LGHDT and YNNKEL (reference sequence). There are 14 residues in the CDR3. V was clipped by 1 base and J by 7 bases; unmatched bases: 2. As DNA, the CDR3 is TGTGCCAGCAGCCAAGTAGCGGGAGTTAATGAGCAGTTCTTC. This encodes CASSQVAGVNEQFF.

This chain uses TRBV3-2 with TRBJ1-4. TRBV3-2 is recorded as a pseudogene. This CDR3 contains 15 residues. The CDR3 DNA reads TGTGCCAGCAGCCAAGATGCCCGCCGCAGCGAAAAACTGTTTTTT. Translation gives CASSQDARRSEKLFF.

This clonotype has a handful of counts. The rearrangement uses TRBV20-1 and TRBJ1-2, with D possibly being TRBD1 (6 bases). V was shortened by 6 bases and J by 4 bases, with 12 bases between the two germline ends. Looked up from germline, CDR1 is DFQATT and CDR2 is SNEGSKA (reference sequence). The CDR3 is 12 amino acids. The CDR3 DNA reads TGCAGTGCCAACAGGGCCCGCTATGGCTACACCTTC. Its protein product is CSANRARYGYTF.

The gene calls are TRBV12-3 or TRBV12-4 and TRBJ1-5; 7 positions agree with TRBD1. The CDR3 contains 15 residues. Unmatched junction bases numbered 7, after V lost 5 bases and J lost 3 bases. CDR3 sequence reads: CASSERQGINQPQHF. The CDR3 DNA is TGTGCCAGCAGTGAGCGACAGGGTATCAATCAGCCCCAGCATTTT.